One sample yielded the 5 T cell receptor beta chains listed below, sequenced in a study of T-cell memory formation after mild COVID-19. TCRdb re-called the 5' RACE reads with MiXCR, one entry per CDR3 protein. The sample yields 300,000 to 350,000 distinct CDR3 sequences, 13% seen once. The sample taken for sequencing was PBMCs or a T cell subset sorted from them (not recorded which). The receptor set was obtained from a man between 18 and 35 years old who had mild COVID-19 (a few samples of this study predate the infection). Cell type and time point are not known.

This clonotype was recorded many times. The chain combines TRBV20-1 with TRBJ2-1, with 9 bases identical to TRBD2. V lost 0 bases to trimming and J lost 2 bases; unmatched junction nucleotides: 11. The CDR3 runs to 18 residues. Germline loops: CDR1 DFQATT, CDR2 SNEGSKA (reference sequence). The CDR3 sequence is CSARDSRLAGFTYNEQFF. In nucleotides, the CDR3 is TGCAGTGCTAGAGATTCTCGGCTAGCGGGGTTCACCTACAATGAGCAGTTCTTC.

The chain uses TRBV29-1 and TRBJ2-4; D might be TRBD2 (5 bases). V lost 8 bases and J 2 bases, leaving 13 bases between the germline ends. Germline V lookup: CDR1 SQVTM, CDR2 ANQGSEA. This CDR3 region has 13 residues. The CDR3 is CSFREQSKNIQYF. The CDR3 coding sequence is TGCAGCTTTCGGGAACAGTCCAAAAACATTCAGTACTTC.

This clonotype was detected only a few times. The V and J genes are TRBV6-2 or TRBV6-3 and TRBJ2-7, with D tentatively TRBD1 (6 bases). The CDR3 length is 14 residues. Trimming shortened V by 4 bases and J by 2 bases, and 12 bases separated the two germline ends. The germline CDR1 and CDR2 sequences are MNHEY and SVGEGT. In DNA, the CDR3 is TGTGCCAGCAGTTTCCAGGGGTCGGCCTACGAGCAGTACGTC. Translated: CASSFQGSAYEQYV.

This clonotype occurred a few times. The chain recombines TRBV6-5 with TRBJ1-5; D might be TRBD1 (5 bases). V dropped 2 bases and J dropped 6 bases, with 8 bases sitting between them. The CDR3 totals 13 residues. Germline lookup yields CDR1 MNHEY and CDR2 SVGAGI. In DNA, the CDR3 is TGTGCCAGCAGTTACGATACAGGTCAGCCCCAGCATTTT. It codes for CASSYDTGQPQHF.

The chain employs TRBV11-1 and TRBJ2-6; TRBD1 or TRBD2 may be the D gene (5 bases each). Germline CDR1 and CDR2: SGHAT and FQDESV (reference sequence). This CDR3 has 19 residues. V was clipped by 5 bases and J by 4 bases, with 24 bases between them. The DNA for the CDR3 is TGTGCCAGCAGCAAGCGATCCGGGACCCCGTTTTTCGGGGCCAACGTCCTGACTTTC. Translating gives CASSKRSGTPFFGANVLTF.